Listed below are T cell receptor beta chains from one sample, sequenced in a study of long-term antiretroviral therapy in people with HIV. Sequenced by immunoSEQ multiplex PCR; TCRdb stores in-frame clones only, minus some. The sample consists of 20,000 to 25,000 clones, roughly 80% of them appearing once. The starting material was unsorted PBMCs, obtained 0.2 years after starting antiretroviral therapy. These receptors were taken from a young woman with HIV. CDR3s include the opening cysteine and the closing phenylalanine or tryptophan. Each record gives: V gene, clone size, D gene, J gene, CDR3 length, CDR3 DNA, CDR3 protein. The D gene is left open where the match is weak. Expanded clones get a size class; other rows say once, few or many, or leave the size out.

v_call: TRBV5-1
clone_size: once
d_call: TRBD1
j_call: TRBJ2-6
cdr3_length: 15
cdr3_nt: TGCGCCAGCAGCACAGGGGGGTCTGGGGCCAACGTCCTGACTTTC
cdr3_aa: CASSTGGSGANVLTF

v_call: TRBV23-1
clone_size: -
d_call: -
j_call: TRBJ2-2
cdr3_length: 15
cdr3_nt: TGCGCCAGCAGTCAATCGGGGAAGAACACCGGGGAGCTGTTTTTT
cdr3_aa: CASSQSGKNTGELFF

v_call: TRBV6-1
clone_size: -
d_call: TRBD1
j_call: TRBJ1-1
cdr3_length: 15
cdr3_nt: TGTGCCAGCAGCCCTTGGACAGGTATGAACACTGAAGCTTTCTTT
cdr3_aa: CASSPWTGMNTEAFF

v_call: TRBV5-1
clone_size: -
d_call: -
j_call: TRBJ2-2
cdr3_length: 15
cdr3_nt: TGCGCCAGCAATCGTCAGTATGCGAGCACCGGGGAGCTGTTTTTT
cdr3_aa: CASNRQYASTGELFF

v_call: TRBV7-3
clone_size: few
d_call: -
j_call: TRBJ2-7
cdr3_length: 14
cdr3_nt: TGTGCCAGCAGCTTAAAGGGCGGTATATACGAGCAGTACTTC
cdr3_aa: CASSLKGGIYEQYF

v_call: TRBV5-1
clone_size: once
d_call: -
j_call: TRBJ2-1
cdr3_length: 14
cdr3_nt: TGCGCCAGCAGCTTGGAAGTCAGCTACAATGAGCAGTTCTTC
cdr3_aa: CASSLEVSYNEQFF

v_call: TRBV28
clone_size: -
d_call: TRBD1
j_call: TRBJ1-2
cdr3_length: 16
cdr3_nt: TGTGCCAGCAGTTTTGCCTGGACAGGGAATATGTATGGCTACACCTTC
cdr3_aa: CASSFAWTGNMYGYTF

v_call: TRBV2
clone_size: few
d_call: TRBD2
j_call: TRBJ2-3
cdr3_length: 15
cdr3_nt: TGTGCCAGCAGTCCATATAGCGGGGGACTTGATACGCAGTATTTT
cdr3_aa: CASSPYSGGLDTQYF

v_call: TRBV10-2
clone_size: -
d_call: -
j_call: TRBJ1-1
cdr3_length: 14
cdr3_nt: TGCGCCAGCAGTCGGACAGTTATGAACACTGAAGCTTTCTTT
cdr3_aa: CASSRTVMNTEAFF

v_call: TRBV29-1
clone_size: -
d_call: -
j_call: TRBJ2-1
cdr3_length: 12
cdr3_nt: TGCAGCGTGGCAGGGGGAGGCGATGAGCAGTTCTTC
cdr3_aa: CSVAGGGDEQFF

v_call: TRBV27
clone_size: -
d_call: TRBD1
j_call: TRBJ1-2
cdr3_length: 16
cdr3_nt: TGTGCCAGCAGTTCAGGGACAGAACCCTTTGGTCTTGGCTACACCTTC
cdr3_aa: CASSSGTEPFGLGYTF

v_call: TRBV2
clone_size: -
d_call: -
j_call: TRBJ1-5
cdr3_length: 14
cdr3_nt: TGTGCCAGCAGTGAACGGGCAGAGAATCAGCCCCAGCATTTT
cdr3_aa: CASSERAENQPQHF

v_call: TRBV19
clone_size: once
d_call: -
j_call: TRBJ2-1
cdr3_length: 14
cdr3_nt: TGTGCCACCCGCACCGGGATAAACTACAATGAGCAGTTCTTC
cdr3_aa: CATRTGINYNEQFF

v_call: TRBV25-1
clone_size: once
d_call: -
j_call: TRBJ1-6
cdr3_length: 17
cdr3_nt: TGTGCCAGCAGTGAGATGACAGTCCCGGGACCAAATTCACCCCTCCACTTT
cdr3_aa: CASSEMTVPGPNSPLHF

v_call: TRBV7-2
clone_size: -
d_call: -
j_call: TRBJ2-1
cdr3_length: 15
cdr3_nt: TGTGCCAGCAGCTTAGGAGGGCAGGGTGGTAATGAGCAGTTCTTC
cdr3_aa: CASSLGGQGGNEQFF

v_call: TRBV19
clone_size: -
d_call: -
j_call: TRBJ2-3
cdr3_length: 14
cdr3_nt: TGTGCCAGTAGTACCGACAGACGCACAGATACGCAGTATTTT
cdr3_aa: CASSTDRRTDTQYF

v_call: TRBV30
clone_size: -
d_call: TRBD1
j_call: TRBJ1-1
cdr3_length: 16
cdr3_nt: TGTGCCTGGAGATCGCCGGGACAGGGATTGAACACTGAAGCTTTCTTT
cdr3_aa: CAWRSPGQGLNTEAFF

v_call: TRBV6-5
clone_size: -
d_call: -
j_call: TRBJ1-1
cdr3_length: 12
cdr3_nt: TGTGCCAGCAGTGGGGGATATACTGAAGCTTTCTTT
cdr3_aa: CASSGGYTEAFF

v_call: TRBV7-9
clone_size: -
d_call: TRBD2
j_call: TRBJ2-1
cdr3_length: 16
cdr3_nt: TGTGCCAGCAGCCCTTTTAGCGGGGGGCAGGACAATGAGCAGTTCTTC
cdr3_aa: CASSPFSGGQDNEQFF

v_call: TRBV5-6
clone_size: -
d_call: TRBD2
j_call: TRBJ2-7
cdr3_length: 17
cdr3_nt: TGTGCCAGCAGGTCTTTACTAGCGGGGGGTCTATCCTACGAGCAGTACTTC
cdr3_aa: CASRSLLAGGLSYEQYF

v_call: TRBV9
clone_size: -
d_call: -
j_call: TRBJ1-2
cdr3_length: 15
cdr3_nt: TGTGCCAGCAGCGCTACAGGGAGGAATGTCGATGGCTACACCTTC
cdr3_aa: CASSATGRNVDGYTF

v_call: TRBV29-1
clone_size: -
d_call: -
j_call: TRBJ1-1
cdr3_length: 13
cdr3_nt: TGCAGCGGCTACATGGGGGGCGAAACTGAAGCTTTCTTT
cdr3_aa: CSGYMGGETEAFF

v_call: TRBV2
clone_size: -
d_call: -
j_call: TRBJ2-2
cdr3_length: 13
cdr3_nt: TGTGCCAGTAAACAGGAAAACACCGGGGAGCTGTTTTTT
cdr3_aa: CASKQENTGELFF

v_call: TRBV10-1
clone_size: -
d_call: -
j_call: TRBJ2-1
cdr3_length: 13
cdr3_nt: TGCGCCAGCAGTGAGTGGATGGAGGAGGAGCAGTTCTTC
cdr3_aa: CASSEWMEEEQFF

v_call: TRBV30
clone_size: -
d_call: -
j_call: TRBJ1-2
cdr3_length: 13
cdr3_nt: TGTGCCTGGAGCCGAGAGCAGGGTTATGGCTACACCTTC
cdr3_aa: CAWSREQGYGYTF

v_call: TRBV2
clone_size: few
d_call: -
j_call: TRBJ1-2
cdr3_length: 16
cdr3_nt: TGTGCCAGCAGGGAGACCCTCAGGGGCCCGACCTATGGCTACACCTTC
cdr3_aa: CASRETLRGPTYGYTF

v_call: TRBV29-1
clone_size: -
d_call: -
j_call: TRBJ1-2
cdr3_length: 12
cdr3_nt: TGCAGCGTTGCCCGGGGAAACTATGGCTACACCTTC
cdr3_aa: CSVARGNYGYTF

v_call: TRBV7-3
clone_size: -
d_call: TRBD2
j_call: TRBJ2-2
cdr3_length: 17
cdr3_nt: TGTGCCAGCAGCTCATTCAGCGGGGGGGGTAACACCGGGGAGCTGTTTTTT
cdr3_aa: CASSSFSGGGNTGELFF

v_call: TRBV27
clone_size: few
d_call: TRBD1
j_call: TRBJ1-2
cdr3_length: 16
cdr3_nt: TGTGCCAGCAGTTTATCCCGGACAGGACCCAACTATGGCTACACCTTC
cdr3_aa: CASSLSRTGPNYGYTF

v_call: TRBV29-1
clone_size: -
d_call: -
j_call: TRBJ1-2
cdr3_length: 14
cdr3_nt: TGCAGCGTTCAGGACGAACGAGGGAACTATGGCTACACCTTC
cdr3_aa: CSVQDERGNYGYTF

v_call: TRBV13
clone_size: -
d_call: -
j_call: TRBJ2-3
cdr3_length: 17
cdr3_nt: TGTGCCAGCAGCTCCCCTGGGAACATCTCCCCCCAGGATACGCAGTATTTT
cdr3_aa: CASSSPGNISPQDTQYF